Listed below are T cell receptor beta chains from one sample, sequenced in a study of T cell changes during pregnancy in multiple sclerosis. Data came from immunoSEQ multiplex PCR; TCRdb stores just in-frame clones and leaves some out. This sample yields 40,000 or so clones, of which roughly 90% are seen a single time; 7.8% belongs to the top ten. Sequences were derived from CD8+ T cells from peripheral blood mononuclear cells, sampled before pregnancy. The receptors were gathered from a female donor with multiple sclerosis, enrolled in a pregnancy study. CDR3s include the opening cysteine and the closing phenylalanine or tryptophan.

TRBJ1-4 TRBV7-8 CASSYRDRSNEKLFF
TRBJ2-3 TRBV9 CASSVGRVGTDTQYF
TRBJ2-7 TRBV11-2 CASSMPRFPYEQYF
TRBJ2-1 TRBV11-3 CASSSRTGLNEQFF
TRBJ2-7 TRBV19 CASAWTSGPSEQYF
TRBJ2-1 TRBV6-1 CASGSLLTNEQFF
TRBJ2-1 TRBV9 CASSEWASGENEQFF
TRBJ2-4 TRBV7-6 CASSVGGGQGPAKNIQYF
TRBJ2-1 TRBV27 CASGELAGGLGGQFF
TRBJ2-2 TRBV5-5 CASSRTDTGELFF
TRBJ2-3 TRBV5-1 CASSLAGAADTQYF